This record looks at one T cell receptor beta chain sequence and its context. The sample belongs to a study of blood T cells in healthy people across ages. V lost 0 bases and J 13 bases, leaving 12 bases between the germline ends. Germline CDR1 and CDR2: ENHRY and SYGVKD. This CDR3 region has 12 residues. The second PCR ran about 7 to 12 cycles with a sample-barcoded 5' primer and J-beta primers. TCRdb reprocessed the 5' RACE reads via MiXCR and lists one record per CDR3 protein. Of about a million distinct CDR3 sequences listed, 35% to 40% are singletons. The V and J genes are TRBV10-3 and TRBJ2-5; D is undetermined. Sequencing was carried out using blood. The clonotype originates from a man between 18 and 29 years old in good health. For the CDR3, the DNA is TGTGCCATCAGTGAGTCGGCGAACGAGCGGTACTTC. Translating gives CAISESANERYF.